The rows below give T cell receptor beta chains drawn from one sample of a study of T-cell reconstitution after alpha-beta-depleted transplantation in children. TCRdb redid the calling of the PCR reads with MiXCR, one entry per CDR3 protein. This table holds about 340,000 distinct CDR3 sequences, about an eighth found once. The specimen comprised PBMCs, sampled from the stem cell graft. The receptors were sampled from a human donor who donated a stem cell graft to a child with Fanconi anemia. Each CDR3 is given without its conserved first and last residue. Size tells how often a clone was seen (once, few, many) or the class of an expanded clone, and some rows leave it out.

J gene,clone size,V gene,CDR3 protein
TRBJ1-1,many,TRBV9,ASSAGGLTEAF
TRBJ1-5,.,TRBV20-1,SARGRAGVNQPQH
TRBJ1-1,many,TRBV19,ASSGRYTEAF
TRBJ2-2,few,TRBV28,ASSGLILSTGELF
TRBJ2-1,.,TRBV3-1,ASSLGLAGDNEQF
TRBJ2-3,few,TRBV14,ASSQLSGTADTQY
TRBJ2-2,.,TRBV4-3,ASKKEMNTGELF
TRBJ1-6,many,TRBV10-3,AIKRNSPLH
TRBJ2-3,.,TRBV5-6,ASSLLKSSTDTQY
TRBJ2-1,once,TRBV7-7,ASSPSLAGGREQF
TRBJ2-3,.,TRBV20-1,SARKLATDTQY
TRBJ1-1,many,TRBV5-1,ASSSGLSPMNTEAF
TRBJ2-3,many,TRBV4-2,ASSQDRDRTVDTQY
TRBJ1-5,.,TRBV20-1,SARSGEMSQPQH
TRBJ1-6,.,TRBV27,ASSLDQGYTYNSPLH
TRBJ1-1,.,TRBV12-3/TRBV12-4,ASSLWRGGDTEAF
TRBJ2-5,few,TRBV3-1,ASSQRTSGGQETQY
TRBJ2-3,.,TRBV12-3/TRBV12-4,ASTAGRQSTDTQY
TRBJ2-1,.,TRBV3-1,ASSQRGAGGEQF
TRBJ1-2,.,TRBV20-1,SAEIPPYGYT
TRBJ2-7,once,TRBV4-2,ASSQDRSNGYEQY
TRBJ2-4,many,TRBV29-1,SVEDRSERTPMVGTRNIQY
TRBJ2-2,few,TRBV12-3/TRBV12-4,AQRKWGGSGELF
TRBJ2-1,.,TRBV3-1,ASSQASGFRRQF
TRBJ1-5,.,TRBV18,ASSLMGQGAGGQPQH
TRBJ2-1,few,TRBV7-9,ASSLDGGGAQNEQF
TRBJ2-5,few,TRBV7-2,ASSFGGVETQY
TRBJ2-3,few,TRBV9,ASSVEGTGFTDTQY
TRBJ2-1,.,TRBV5-1,ASSLPRPHNEQF
TRBJ1-4,.,TRBV4-3,ASSQDFAIEKLF
TRBJ2-1,few,TRBV4-2,ASSQDGVSSSYNEQF
TRBJ2-1,many,TRBV5-1,ASRGGPNNEQF
TRBJ2-1,few,TRBV5-1,ASSFLRNEQF
TRBJ2-1,few,TRBV15,ATTPGAYNEQF
TRBJ2-1,.,TRBV24-1,ATSAPDRVNEQF
TRBJ2-3,few,TRBV18,ASSPSRSQGADTQY
TRBJ2-1,few,TRBV5-1,ASSSRAGGGFGEQF
TRBJ1-4,few,TRBV5-4,ASSFSGGEKLF
TRBJ2-5,many,TRBV4-2,ASSQVQGEETQY
TRBJ1-1,.,TRBV3-1,ASSQDGLAF
TRBJ1-1,.,TRBV4-2,ASSQDDGQGNTEAF
TRBJ2-5,many,TRBV4-2,ASSQDDGNQETQY
TRBJ2-7,many,TRBV5-6,ASSTGQGLYEQY
TRBJ2-4,few,TRBV6-2/TRBV6-3,ASSPPPGLMDIQY
TRBJ1-3,few,TRBV5-1,ASSSGGGNTIY
TRBJ2-1,many,TRBV5-1,ASSLQDSYNEQF
TRBJ1-2,many,TRBV29-1,SVEEGLRGYT
TRBJ1-1,many,TRBV19,ASKRQGASEAF
TRBJ1-5,few,TRBV9,ASSVDGVGQPQH
TRBJ2-7,.,TRBV14,ASSRTGIPYEQY
TRBJ1-6,many,TRBV7-9,ASSFGSPGQGDSPLH
TRBJ2-3,.,TRBV27,ASSSTQVDTQY